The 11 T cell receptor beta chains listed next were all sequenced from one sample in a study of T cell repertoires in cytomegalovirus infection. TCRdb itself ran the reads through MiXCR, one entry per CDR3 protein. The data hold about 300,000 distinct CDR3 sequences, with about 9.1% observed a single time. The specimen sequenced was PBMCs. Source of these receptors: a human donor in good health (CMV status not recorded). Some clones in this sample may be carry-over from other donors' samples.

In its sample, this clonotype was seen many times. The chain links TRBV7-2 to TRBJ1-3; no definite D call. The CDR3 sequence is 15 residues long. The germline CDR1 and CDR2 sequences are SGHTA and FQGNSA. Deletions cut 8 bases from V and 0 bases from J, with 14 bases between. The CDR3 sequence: CASSADGRSGNTIYF. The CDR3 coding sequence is TGTGCCAGCTCGGCGGACGGACGCTCTGGAAACACCATATATTTT.

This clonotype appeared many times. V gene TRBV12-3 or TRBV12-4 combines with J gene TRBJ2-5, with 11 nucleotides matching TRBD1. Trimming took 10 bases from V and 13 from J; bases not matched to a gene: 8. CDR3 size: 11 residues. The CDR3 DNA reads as TGTGCCACCCAGGACAGGGGGCCGATGTACTTC. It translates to CATQDRGPMYF.

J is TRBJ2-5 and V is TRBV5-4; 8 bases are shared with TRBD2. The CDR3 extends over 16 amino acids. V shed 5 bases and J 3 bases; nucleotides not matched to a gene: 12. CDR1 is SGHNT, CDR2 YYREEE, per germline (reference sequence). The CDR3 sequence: CASSSRALAAEETQYF. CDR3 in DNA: TGTGCCAGCAGTTCCCGGGCACTAGCGGCGGAAGAGACCCAGTACTTC.

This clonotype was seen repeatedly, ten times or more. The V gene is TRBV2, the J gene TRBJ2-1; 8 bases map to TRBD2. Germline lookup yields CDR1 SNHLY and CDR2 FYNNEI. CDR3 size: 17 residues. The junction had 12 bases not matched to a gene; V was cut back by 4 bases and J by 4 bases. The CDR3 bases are TGTGCCAGCAGTGTGGAAGCTAGCGGGCGCTCTTACAATGAGCAGTTCTTC. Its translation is CASSVEASGRSYNEQFF.

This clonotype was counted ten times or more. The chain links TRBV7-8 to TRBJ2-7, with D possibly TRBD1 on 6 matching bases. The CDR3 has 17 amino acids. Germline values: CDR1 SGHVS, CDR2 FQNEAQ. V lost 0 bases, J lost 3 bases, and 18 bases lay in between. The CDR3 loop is CASSLATGTTTFYEQYV. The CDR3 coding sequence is TGTGCCAGCAGCTTAGCTACAGGGACAACAACCTTCTACGAGCAGTACGTC.

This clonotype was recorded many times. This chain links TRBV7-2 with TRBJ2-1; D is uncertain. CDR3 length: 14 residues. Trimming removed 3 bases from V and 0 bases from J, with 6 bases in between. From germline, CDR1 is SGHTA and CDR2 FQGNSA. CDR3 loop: CASSLDGSYNEQFF. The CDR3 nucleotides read TGTGCCAGCAGCTTGGACGGCTCCTACAATGAGCAGTTCTTC.

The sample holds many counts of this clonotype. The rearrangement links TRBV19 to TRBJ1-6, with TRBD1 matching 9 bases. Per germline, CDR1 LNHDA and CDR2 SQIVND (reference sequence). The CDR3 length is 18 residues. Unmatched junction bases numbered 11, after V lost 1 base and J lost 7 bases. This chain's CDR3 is CASSIGRTGGAGNSPLHF. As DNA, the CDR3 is TGTGCCAGTAGTATAGGGCGAACAGGGGGCGCCGGGAATTCACCCCTCCACTTT.

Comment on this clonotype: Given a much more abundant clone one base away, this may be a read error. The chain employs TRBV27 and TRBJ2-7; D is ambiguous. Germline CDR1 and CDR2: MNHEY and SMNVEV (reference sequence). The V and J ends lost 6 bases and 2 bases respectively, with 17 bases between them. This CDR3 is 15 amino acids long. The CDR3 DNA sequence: TGTGCCAGCAGCCTATCCGGGCGCACAACCTACGAGCAGTACTTC. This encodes CASSLSGRTTYEQYF.

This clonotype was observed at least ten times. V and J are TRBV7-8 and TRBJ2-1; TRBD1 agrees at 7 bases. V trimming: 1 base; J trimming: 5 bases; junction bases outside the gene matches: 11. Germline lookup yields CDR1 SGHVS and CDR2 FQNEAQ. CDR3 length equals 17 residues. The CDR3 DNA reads TGTGCCAGCAGCTTAGGGTACACCGGGACAGAACACAATGAGCAGTTCTTC. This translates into CASSLGYTGTEHNEQFF.

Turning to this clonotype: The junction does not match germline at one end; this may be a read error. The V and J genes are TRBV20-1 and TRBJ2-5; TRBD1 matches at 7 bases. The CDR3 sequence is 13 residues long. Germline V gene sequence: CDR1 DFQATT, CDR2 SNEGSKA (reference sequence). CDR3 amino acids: CGAPQWDSQTQYF. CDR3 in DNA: TGCGGTGCCCCACAGTGGGACAGCCAGACCCAGTACTTC.

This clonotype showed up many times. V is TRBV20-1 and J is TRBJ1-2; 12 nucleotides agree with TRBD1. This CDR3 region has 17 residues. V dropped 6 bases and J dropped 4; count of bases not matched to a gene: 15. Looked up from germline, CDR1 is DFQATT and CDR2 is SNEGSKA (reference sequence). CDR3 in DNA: TGCAGTGCCGATTCCGGGACAGGGGGCGTTTGGGGCTATGGCTACACCTTC. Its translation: CSADSGTGGVWGYGYTF.